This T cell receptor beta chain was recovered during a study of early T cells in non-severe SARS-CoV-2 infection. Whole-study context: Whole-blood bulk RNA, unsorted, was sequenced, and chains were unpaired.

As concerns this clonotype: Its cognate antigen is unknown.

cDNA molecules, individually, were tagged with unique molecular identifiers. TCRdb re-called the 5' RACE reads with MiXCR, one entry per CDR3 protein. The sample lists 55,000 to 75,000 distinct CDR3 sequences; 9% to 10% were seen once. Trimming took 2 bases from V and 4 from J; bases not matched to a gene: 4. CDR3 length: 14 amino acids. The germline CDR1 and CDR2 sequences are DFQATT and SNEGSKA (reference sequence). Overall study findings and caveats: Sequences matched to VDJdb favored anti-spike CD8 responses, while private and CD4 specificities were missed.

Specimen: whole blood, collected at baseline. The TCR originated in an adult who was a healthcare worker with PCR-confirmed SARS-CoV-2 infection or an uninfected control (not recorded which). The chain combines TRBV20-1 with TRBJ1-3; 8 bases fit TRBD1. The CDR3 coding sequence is TGCAGTGCTAGACAGGGGGCGAGGGGAAACACCATATATTTT. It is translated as CSARQGARGNTIYF.